Reported below is one T cell receptor beta chain. The antigen remains unidentified. This specimen belongs to a study of shared clonotypes between healthy human individuals. Sorted-subset replicate PCRs used roughly 180 ng DNA, approximately 33,000 T cell genomes. Original processing notes: Owing to the provision of junction-only sequences devoid of quality scores by immunoSEQ, filtering differed. TCRdb's table, derived via immunoSEQ multiplex PCR, lists solely in-frame clones and lacks some. For V, J and clone size, that table is used; D and trimming come from the DNA. This sample carries about a million clones, 77% of them seen once, and the ten largest clones take 0.85% to 1%. V was pared by 10 bases and J by 2 bases, with 19 bases between. This CDR3 is built from 15 residues. Germline V gives CDR1 MDHEN, CDR2 SYDVKM. Findings and limits, study-wide: The generation probabilities recorded for non-shared clonotypes fell below those of clonotypes shared by all four donors. About 5.2% was the fraction of naive CD4 clonotypes found shared across several donors.

The source material was memory CD4+ T cells from PBMCs. Stated subset: CD45RA-negative fraction. J is TRBJ2-3 and V is TRBV28; D is ambiguous. The sequence came from a man aged 18-30 years in good health. Some clones in this sample may be carry-over from other donors' samples. CDR3 protein: CATSPPGLNTDTQYF. Here the CDR3 DNA reads TGTGCCACCAGCCCCCCCGGGCTGAACACAGATACGCAGTATTTT.